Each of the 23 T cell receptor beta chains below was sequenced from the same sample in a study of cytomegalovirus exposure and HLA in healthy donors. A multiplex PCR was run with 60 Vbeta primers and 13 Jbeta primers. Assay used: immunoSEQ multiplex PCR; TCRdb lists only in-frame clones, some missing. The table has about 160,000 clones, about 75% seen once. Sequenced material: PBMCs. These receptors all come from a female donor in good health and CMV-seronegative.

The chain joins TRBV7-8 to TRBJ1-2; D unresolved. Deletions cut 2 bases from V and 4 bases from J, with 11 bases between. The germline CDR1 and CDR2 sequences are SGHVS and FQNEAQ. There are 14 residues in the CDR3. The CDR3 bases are TGTGCCAGCAGCTTAACCGACATGACCTATGGCTACACCTTC. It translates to CASSLTDMTYGYTF.

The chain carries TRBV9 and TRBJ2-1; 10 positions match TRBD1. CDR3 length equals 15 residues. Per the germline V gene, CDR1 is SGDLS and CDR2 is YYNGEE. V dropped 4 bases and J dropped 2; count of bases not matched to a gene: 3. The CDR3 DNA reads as TGTGCCAGCAGCCTGGACAGGGGGACCTACAATGAGCAGTTCTTC. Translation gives CASSLDRGTYNEQFF.

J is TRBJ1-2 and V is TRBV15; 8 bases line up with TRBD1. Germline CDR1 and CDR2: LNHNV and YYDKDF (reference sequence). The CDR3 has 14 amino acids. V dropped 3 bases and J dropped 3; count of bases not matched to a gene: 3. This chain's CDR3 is CATSRDRADYGYTF. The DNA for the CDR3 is TGTGCCACCAGCAGGGACAGGGCCGACTATGGCTACACCTTC.

The CDR3 nucleotides are TGTGCCACCAGCAGAGATCGGGGGGGGCCCACTACTAACTATGGCTACACCTTC. Amino acid sequence: CATSRDRGGPTTNYGYTF. The chain combines TRBV15 with TRBJ1-2, with D perhaps matching TRBD1 (6 bases). The V gene lost 0 bases and the J gene lost 0 bases, with 17 bases spanning the gap. CDR3 length: 18 residues. Germline assignment: CDR1 LNHNV and CDR2 YYDKDF (reference sequence).

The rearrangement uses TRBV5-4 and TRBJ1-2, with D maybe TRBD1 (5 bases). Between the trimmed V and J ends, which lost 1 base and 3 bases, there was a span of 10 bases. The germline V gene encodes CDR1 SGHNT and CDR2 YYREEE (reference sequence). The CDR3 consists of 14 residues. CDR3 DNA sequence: TGTGCCAGCAGCTTGTACCGGGGGGACTATGGCTACACCTTC. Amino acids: CASSLYRGDYGYTF.

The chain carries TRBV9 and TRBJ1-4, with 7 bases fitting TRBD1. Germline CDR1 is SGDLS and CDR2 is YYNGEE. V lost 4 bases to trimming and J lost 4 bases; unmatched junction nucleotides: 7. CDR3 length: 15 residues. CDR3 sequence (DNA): TGTGCCAGCAGCCCCGGGACAGTCGATAATGAAAAACTGTTTTTT. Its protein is CASSPGTVDNEKLFF.

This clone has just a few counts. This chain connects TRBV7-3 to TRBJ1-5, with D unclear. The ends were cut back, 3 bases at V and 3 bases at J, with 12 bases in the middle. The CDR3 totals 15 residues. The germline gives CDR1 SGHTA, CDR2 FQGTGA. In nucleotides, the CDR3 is TGTGCCAGCAGCTTCGGTCCGGGGAACAATCAGCCCCAGCATTTT. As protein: CASSFGPGNNQPQHF. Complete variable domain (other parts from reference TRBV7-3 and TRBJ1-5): GAGVSQTPSNKVTEKGKYVELRCDPISGHTALYWYRQSLGQGPEFLIYFQGTGAADDSGLPNDRFFAVRPEGSVSTLKIQRTERGDSAVYLCASSFGPGNNQPQHFGDGTRLSIL.

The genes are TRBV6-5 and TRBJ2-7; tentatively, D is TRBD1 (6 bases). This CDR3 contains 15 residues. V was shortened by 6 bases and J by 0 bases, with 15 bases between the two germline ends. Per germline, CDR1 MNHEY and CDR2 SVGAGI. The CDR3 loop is CASRNSGQSSYEQYF. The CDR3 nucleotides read TGTGCCAGCAGAAACTCGGGACAAAGCTCCTACGAGCAGTACTTC.

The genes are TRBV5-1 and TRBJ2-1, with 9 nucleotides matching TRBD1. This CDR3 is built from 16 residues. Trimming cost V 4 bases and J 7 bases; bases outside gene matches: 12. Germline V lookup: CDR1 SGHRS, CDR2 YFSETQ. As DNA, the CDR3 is TGCGCCAGCAGCCAACTATCTGGGACAGGGAGAAATGAGCAGTTCTTC. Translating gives CASSQLSGTGRNEQFF.

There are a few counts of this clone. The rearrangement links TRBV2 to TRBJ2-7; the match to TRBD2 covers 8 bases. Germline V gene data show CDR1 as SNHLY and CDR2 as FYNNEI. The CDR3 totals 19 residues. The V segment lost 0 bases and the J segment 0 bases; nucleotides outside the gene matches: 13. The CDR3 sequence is CASSEAPGGVVKSSYEQYF. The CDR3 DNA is TGTGCCAGCAGTGAAGCGCCCGGGGGGGTCGTAAAGAGCTCCTACGAGCAGTACTTC.

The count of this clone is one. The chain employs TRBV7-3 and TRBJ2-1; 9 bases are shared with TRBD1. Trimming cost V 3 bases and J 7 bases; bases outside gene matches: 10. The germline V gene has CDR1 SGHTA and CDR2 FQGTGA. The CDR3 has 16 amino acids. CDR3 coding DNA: TGTGCCAGCAGCTTTAGGTACGGACAGGGGAAGAATGAGCAGTTCTTC. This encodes CASSFRYGQGKNEQFF.

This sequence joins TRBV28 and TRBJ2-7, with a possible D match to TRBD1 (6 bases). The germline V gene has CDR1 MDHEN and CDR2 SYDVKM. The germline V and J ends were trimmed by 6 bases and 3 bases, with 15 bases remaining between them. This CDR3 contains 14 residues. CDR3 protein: CASSPQGHNYEQYF. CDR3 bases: TGTGCCAGCAGCCCCCAGGGACATAACTACGAGCAGTACTTC.

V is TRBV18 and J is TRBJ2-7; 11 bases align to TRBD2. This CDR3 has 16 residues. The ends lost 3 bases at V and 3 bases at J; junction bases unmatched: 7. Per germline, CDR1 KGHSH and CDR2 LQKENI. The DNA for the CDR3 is TGTGCCAGCTCACCGGCTAGCGGGGGGACCCACTACGAGCAGTACTTC. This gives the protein CASSPASGGTHYEQYF.

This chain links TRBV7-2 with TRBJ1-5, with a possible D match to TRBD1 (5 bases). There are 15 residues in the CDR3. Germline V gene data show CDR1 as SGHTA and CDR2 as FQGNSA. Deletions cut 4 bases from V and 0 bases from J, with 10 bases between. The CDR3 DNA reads TGTGCCAGCAGCTCGGAGGGGTTTAGCAATCAGCCCCAGCATTTT. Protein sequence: CASSSEGFSNQPQHF.

This CDR3 is CASSLEGSGRQTQYF. CDR3 sequence (DNA): TGCGCCAGCAGCTTGGAAGGTAGCGGGAGACAGACCCAGTACTTC. The J gene is TRBJ2-5, the V gene TRBV5-1, with TRBD2 matching 9 bases. This CDR3 comprises 15 residues. The germline gives CDR1 SGHRS, CDR2 YFSETQ. After removal of 0 bases from V and 6 bases from J, the junction contained 6 bases not matched to a gene.

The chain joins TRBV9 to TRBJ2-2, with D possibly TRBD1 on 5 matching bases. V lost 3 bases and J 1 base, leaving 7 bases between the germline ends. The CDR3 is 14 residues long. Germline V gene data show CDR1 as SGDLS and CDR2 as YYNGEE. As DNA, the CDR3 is TGTGCCAGCAGCGGACAGTTGAACACCGGGGAGCTGTTTTTT. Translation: CASSGQLNTGELFF.

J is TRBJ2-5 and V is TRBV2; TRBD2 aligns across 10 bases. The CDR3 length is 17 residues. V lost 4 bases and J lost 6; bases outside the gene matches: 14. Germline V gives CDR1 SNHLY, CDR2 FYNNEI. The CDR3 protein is CASSGGGSGGAMKTQYF. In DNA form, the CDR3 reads TGTGCCAGCAGTGGTGGGGGCAGCGGGGGGGCCATGAAGACCCAGTACTTC. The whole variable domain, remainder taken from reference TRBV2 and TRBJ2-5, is EPEVTQTPSHQVTQMGQEVILRCVPISNHLYFYWYRQILGQKVEFLVSFYNNEISEKSEIFDDQFSVERPDGSNFTLKIRSTKLEDSAMYFCASSGGGSGGAMKTQYFGPGTRLLVL.

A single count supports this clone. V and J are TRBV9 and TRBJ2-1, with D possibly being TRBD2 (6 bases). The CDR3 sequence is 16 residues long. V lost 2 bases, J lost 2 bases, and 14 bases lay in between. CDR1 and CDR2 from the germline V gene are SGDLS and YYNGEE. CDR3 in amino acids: CASSVTARLAYNEQFF. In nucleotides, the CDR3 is TGTGCCAGCAGCGTCACCGCCCGACTAGCCTACAATGAGCAGTTCTTC.

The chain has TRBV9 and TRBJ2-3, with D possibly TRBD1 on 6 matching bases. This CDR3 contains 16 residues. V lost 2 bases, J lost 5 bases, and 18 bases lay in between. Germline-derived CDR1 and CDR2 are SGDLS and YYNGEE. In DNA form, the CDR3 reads TGTGCCAGCAGCGTTTCACAGGGTCCGGGTAGAGATACGCAGTATTTT. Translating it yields CASSVSQGPGRDTQYF.

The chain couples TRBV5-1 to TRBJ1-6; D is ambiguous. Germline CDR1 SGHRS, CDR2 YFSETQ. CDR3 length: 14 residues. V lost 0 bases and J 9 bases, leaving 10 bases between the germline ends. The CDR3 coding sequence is TGCGCCAGCAGCTTGGAGGGAGGTAGTTCACCCCTCCACTTT. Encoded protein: CASSLEGGSSPLHF.

The CDR3 loop is CASSGRLGELGELFF. Written as DNA, the CDR3 is TGTGCCAGCAGTGGCAGACTAGGAGAACTCGGGGAGCTGTTTTTT. The rearrangement links TRBV6-1 to TRBJ2-2; tentatively, D is TRBD2 (6 bases). The CDR3 runs to 15 residues. Germline-derived CDR1 and CDR2 are MNHNS and SASEGT. Trimming removed 4 bases from V and 7 bases from J, with 16 bases in between.

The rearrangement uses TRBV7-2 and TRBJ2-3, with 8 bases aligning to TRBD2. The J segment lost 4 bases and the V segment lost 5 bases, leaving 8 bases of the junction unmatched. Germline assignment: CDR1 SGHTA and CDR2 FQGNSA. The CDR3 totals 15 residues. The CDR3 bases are TGTGCCAGCAGCCCCCCGGGGGGGCTACCAGATACGCAGTATTTT. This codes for CASSPPGGLPDTQYF.

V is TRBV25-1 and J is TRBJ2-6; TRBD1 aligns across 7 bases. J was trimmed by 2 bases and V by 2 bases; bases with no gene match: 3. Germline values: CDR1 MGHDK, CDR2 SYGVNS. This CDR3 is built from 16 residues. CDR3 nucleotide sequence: TGTGCCAGCAGTGAAGAGACAGGGACTGGGGCCAACGTCCTGACTTTC. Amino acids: CASSEETGTGANVLTF. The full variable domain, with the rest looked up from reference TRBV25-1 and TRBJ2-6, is EADIYQTPRYLVIGTGKKITLECSQTMGHDKMYWYQQDPGMELHLIHYSYGVNSTEKGDLSSESTVSRIRTEHFPLTLESARPSHTSQYLCASSEETGTGANVLTFGAGSRLTVL.